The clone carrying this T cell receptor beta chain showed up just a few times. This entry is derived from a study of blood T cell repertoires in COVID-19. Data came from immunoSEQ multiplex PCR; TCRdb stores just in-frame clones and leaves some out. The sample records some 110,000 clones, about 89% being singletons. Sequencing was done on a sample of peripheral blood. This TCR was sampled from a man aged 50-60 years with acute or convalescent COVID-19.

The CDR3 DNA is TGTGCCAGCAGCTTAGCAGAGGGACTAGCGGTCTACAATGAGCAGTTCTTC. Translating gives CASSLAEGLAVYNEQFF. The chain employs TRBV7-9 and TRBJ2-1, with 11 bases fitting TRBD2. Trimming took 0 bases from V and 3 from J; bases not matched to a gene: 4. Per the germline V gene, CDR1 is SEHNR and CDR2 is FQNEAQ (reference sequence). The CDR3 length is 17 residues.